A single T cell receptor beta chain is shown here with its context. Its cognate antigen has yet to be identified. Within one base of it there is no much larger clone, and no base qualities were kept. The sample comes from a study of T cell changes during pregnancy in multiple sclerosis (dated by TCRdb to the late 2010s). The study in broad terms: The study looked at changes in the T cell repertoire across pregnancy in women with multiple sclerosis.

V sheds 1 base and J sheds 8 bases, leaving 15 bases between their ends. CDR1 SGHAT and CDR2 FQNNGV are derived from the germline V gene. The CDR3 starts with the cysteine, ends with the phenylalanine, and has 15 residues. Only the CDR3 DNA stays, 45 bases, in frame from base 1. The receptor library was made with the immunoSEQ multiplex PCR assay. This immuneACCESS table, as held by TCRdb, lists in-frame sequences with V and J called but not all clones. Of the missing ones, under half trace to an unresolved V gene in checked studies; the others have no known cause. Across this sample there are under 50,000 clones, with roughly 90% seen only once. Together, the top ten hold around a quarter of the sample.

This receptor was obtained from a female donor with multiple sclerosis, enrolled in a pregnancy study. Recombination linked TRBV11-2 to TRBJ2-1; TRBD2 is perhaps the D gene, given 6 matching bases. The material was CD8+ T cells from peripheral blood mononuclear cells, obtained before pregnancy. CDR3 reads: CASSLVGVRRDEQFF. The sequence in DNA is TGTGCCAGCAGCTTAGTTGGGGTCCGGAGGGATGAGCAGTTCTTC.